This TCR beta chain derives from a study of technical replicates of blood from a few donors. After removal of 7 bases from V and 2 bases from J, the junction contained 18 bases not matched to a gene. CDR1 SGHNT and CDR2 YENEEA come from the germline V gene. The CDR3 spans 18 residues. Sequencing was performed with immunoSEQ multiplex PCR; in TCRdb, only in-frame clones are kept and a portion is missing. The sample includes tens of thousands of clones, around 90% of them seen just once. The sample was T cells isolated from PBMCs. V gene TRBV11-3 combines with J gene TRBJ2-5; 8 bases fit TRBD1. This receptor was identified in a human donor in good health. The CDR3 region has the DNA TGTGCCAGCACACAGGGGGTTGGTTTATGGGGTATTCAAGAGACCCAGTACTTC. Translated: CASTQGVGLWGIQETQYF.